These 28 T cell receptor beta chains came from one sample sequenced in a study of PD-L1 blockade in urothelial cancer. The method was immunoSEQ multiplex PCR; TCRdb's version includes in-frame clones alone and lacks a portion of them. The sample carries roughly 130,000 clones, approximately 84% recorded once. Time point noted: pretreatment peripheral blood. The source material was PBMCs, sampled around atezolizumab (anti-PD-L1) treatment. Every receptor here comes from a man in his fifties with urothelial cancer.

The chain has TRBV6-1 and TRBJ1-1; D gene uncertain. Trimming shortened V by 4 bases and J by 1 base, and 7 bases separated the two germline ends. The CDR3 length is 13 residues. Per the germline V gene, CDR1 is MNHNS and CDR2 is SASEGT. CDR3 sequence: CASSAEQNTEAFF. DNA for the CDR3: TGTGCCAGCAGTGCCGAACAGAACACTGAAGCTTTCTTT.

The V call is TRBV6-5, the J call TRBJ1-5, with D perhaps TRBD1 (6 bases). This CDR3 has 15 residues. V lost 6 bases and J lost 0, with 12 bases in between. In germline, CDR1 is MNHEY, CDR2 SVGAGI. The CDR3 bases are TGTGCCAGCAGGGACAGATCCTATAGCAATCAGCCCCAGCATTTT. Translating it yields CASRDRSYSNQPQHF.

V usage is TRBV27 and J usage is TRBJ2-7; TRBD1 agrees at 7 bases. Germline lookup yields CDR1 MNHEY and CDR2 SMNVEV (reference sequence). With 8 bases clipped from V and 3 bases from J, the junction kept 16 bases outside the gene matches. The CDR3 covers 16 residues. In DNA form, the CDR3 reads TGTGCCAGCGGGAACCTAGGACAGGTCGAGAACTACGAGCAGTACTTC. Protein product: CASGNLGQVENYEQYF.

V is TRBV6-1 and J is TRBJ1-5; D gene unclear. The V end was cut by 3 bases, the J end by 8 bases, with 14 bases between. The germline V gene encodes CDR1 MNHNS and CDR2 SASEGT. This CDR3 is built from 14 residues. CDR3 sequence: CASSDRLAVKPQHF. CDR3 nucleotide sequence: TGTGCCAGCAGTGATCGCCTGGCCGTAAAGCCCCAGCATTTT.

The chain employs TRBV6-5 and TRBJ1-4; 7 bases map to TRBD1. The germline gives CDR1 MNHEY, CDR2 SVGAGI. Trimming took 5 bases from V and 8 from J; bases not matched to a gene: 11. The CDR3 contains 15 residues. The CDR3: CASSGFRGAPEKLFF. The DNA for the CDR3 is TGTGCCAGCAGTGGCTTCAGGGGGGCTCCAGAAAAACTGTTTTTT.

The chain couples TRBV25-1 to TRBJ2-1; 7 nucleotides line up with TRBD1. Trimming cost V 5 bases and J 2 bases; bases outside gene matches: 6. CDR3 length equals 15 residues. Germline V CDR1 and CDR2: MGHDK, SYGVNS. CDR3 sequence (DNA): TGTGCCAGCAGTCCCCGGGACAGAACCTACAATGAGCAGTTCTTC. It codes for CASSPRDRTYNEQFF.

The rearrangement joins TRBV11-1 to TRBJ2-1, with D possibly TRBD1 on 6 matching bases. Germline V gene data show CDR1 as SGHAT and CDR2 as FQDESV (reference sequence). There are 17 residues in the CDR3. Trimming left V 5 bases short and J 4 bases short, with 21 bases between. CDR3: CASSPAARDKLYNEQFF. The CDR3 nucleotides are TGTGCCAGCAGCCCCGCGGCCCGGGACAAGTTATACAATGAGCAGTTCTTC.

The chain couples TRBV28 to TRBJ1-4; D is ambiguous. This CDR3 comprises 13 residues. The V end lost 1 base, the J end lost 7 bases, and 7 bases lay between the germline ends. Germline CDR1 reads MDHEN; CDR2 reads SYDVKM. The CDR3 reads CASSLLFGEKLFF. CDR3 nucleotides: TGTGCCAGCAGTTTATTGTTCGGTGAAAAACTGTTTTTT.

CDR3 protein: CASILAGGHEQYF. The CDR3 DNA reads TGTGCCAGCATACTAGCGGGAGGCCACGAGCAGTACTTC. This chain uses TRBV6-1 with TRBJ2-7; TRBD2 agrees at 12 bases. The germline CDR1 and CDR2 sequences are MNHNS and SASEGT. The CDR3 runs to 13 residues. J was trimmed by 5 bases and V by 7 bases; bases with no gene match: 3.

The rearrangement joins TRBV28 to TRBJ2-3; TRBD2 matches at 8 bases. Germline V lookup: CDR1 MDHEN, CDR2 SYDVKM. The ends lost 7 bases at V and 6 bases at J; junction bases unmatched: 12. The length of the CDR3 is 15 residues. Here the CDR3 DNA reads TGTGCCAGCACCAATGGGGGACTAGAGGGGGATACGCAGTATTTT. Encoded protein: CASTNGGLEGDTQYF.

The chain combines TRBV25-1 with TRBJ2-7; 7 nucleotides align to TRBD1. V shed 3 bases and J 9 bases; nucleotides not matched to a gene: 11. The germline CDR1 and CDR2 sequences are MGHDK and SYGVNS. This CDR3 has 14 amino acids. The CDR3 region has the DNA TGTGCCAGCAGTGACCCCCGACAGGGTTTAGGGCAGTACTTC. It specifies CASSDPRQGLGQYF.

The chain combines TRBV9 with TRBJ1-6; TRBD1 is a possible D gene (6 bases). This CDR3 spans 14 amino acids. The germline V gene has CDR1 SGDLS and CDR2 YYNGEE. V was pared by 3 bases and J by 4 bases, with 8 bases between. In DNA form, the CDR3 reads TGTGCCAGCAGCGGGACAGAGTATAATTCACCCCTCCACTTT. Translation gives CASSGTEYNSPLHF. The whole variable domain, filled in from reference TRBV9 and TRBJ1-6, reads DSGVTQTPKHLITATGQRVTLRCSPRSGDLSVYWYQQSLDQGLQFLIQYYNGEERAKGNILERFSAQQFPDLHSELNLSSLELGDSALYFCASSGTEYNSPLHFGNGTRLTVT.

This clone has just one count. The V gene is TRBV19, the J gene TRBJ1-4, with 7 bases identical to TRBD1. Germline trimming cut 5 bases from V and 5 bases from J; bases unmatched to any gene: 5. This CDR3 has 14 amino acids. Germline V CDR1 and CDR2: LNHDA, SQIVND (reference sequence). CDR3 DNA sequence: TGTGCCAGTAGTTGGGGACAGTTAAATGAAAAACTGTTTTTT. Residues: CASSWGQLNEKLFF.

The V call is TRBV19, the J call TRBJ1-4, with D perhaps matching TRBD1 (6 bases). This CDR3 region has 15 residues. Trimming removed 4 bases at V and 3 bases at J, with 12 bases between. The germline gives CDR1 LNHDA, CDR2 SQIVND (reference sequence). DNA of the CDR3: TGTGCCAGTAGTAGCCGACAGGTACCTAATGAAAAACTGTTTTTT. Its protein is CASSSRQVPNEKLFF.

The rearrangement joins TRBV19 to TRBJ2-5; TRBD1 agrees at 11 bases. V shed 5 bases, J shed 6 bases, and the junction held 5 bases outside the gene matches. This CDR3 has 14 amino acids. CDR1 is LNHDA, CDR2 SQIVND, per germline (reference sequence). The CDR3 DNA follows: TGTGCCAGTAGTGACAGGACAGGGGGCCAGACCCAGTACTTC. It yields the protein CASSDRTGGQTQYF. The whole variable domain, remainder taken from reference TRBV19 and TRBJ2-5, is DGGITQSPKYLFRKEGQNVTLSCEQNLNHDAMYWYRQDPGQGLRLIYYSQIVNDFQKGDIAEGYSVSREKKESFPLTVTSAQKNPTAFYLCASSDRTGGQTQYFGPGTRLLVL.

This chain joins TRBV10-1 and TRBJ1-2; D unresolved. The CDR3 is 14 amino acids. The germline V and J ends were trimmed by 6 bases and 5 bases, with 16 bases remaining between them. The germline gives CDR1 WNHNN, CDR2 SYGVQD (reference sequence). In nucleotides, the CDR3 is TGCGCCAGCAGGGCGGGGATGACCGGTTATGGCTACACCTTC. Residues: CASRAGMTGYGYTF.

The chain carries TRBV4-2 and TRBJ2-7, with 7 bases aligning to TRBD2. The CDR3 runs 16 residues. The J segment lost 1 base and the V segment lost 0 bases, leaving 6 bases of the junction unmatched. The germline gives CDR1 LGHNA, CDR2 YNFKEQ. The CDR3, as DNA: TGTGCCAGCAGCCAAGATGGCCAGGGAGGGTCCTACGAGCAGTACTTC. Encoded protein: CASSQDGQGGSYEQYF.

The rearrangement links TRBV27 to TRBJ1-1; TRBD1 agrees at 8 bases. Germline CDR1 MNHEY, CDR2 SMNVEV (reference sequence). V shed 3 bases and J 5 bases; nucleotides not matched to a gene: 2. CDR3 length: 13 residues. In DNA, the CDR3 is TGTGCCAGCAGTTTTACAGGGGGTACTGAAGCTTTCTTT. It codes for CASSFTGGTEAFF.

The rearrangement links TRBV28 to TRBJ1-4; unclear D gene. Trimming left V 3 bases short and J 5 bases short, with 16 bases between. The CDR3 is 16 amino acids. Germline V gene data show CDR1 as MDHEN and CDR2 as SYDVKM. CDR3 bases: TGTGCCAGCAGTTTCCTAGAGAGGCAGCGAAATGAAAAACTGTTTTTT. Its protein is CASSFLERQRNEKLFF. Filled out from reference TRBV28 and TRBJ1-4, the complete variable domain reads DVKVTQSSRYLVKRTGEKVFLECVQDMDHENMFWYRQDPGLGLRLIYFSYDVKMKEKGDIPEGYSVSREKKERFSLILESASTNQTSMYLCASSFLERQRNEKLFFGSGTQLSVL.

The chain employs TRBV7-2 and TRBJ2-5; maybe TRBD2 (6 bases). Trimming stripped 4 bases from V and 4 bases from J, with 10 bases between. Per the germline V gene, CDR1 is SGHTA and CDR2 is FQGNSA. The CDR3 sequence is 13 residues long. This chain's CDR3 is CASSWGVGETQYF. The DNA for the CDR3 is TGTGCCAGCAGCTGGGGGGTGGGAGAGACCCAGTACTTC.

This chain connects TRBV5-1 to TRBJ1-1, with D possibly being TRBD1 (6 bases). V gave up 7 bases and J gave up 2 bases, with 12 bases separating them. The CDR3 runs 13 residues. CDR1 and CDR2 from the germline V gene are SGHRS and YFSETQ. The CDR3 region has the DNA TGCGCCAGCTCTTGGGGGCCAAACACTGAAGCTTTCTTT. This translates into CASSWGPNTEAFF.

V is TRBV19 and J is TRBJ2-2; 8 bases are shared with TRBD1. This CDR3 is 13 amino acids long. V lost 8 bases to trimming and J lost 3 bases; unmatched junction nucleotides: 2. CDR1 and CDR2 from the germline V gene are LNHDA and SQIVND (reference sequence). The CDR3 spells CASHRGYTGELFF. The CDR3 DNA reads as TGTGCCAGTCACAGGGGGTACACCGGGGAGCTGTTTTTT.

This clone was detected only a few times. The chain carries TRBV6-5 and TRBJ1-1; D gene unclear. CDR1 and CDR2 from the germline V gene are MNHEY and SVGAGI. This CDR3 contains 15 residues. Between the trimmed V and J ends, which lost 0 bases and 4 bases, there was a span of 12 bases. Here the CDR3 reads CASSYSEVVTTEAFF. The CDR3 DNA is TGTGCCAGCAGTTACTCAGAGGTGGTTACCACTGAAGCTTTCTTT.

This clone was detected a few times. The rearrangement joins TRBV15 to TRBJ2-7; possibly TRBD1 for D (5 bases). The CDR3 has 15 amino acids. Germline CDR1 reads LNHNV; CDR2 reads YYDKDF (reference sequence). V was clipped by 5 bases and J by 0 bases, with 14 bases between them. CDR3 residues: CATSSRQSSSYEQYF. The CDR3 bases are TGTGCCACCAGCTCCCGACAGTCCAGCTCCTACGAGCAGTACTTC.

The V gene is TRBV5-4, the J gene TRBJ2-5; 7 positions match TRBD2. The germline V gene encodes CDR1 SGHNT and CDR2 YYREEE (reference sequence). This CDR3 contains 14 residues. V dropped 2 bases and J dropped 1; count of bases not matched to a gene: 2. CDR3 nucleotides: TGTGCCAGCAGCTTACGACTAGCCCAAGAGACCCAGTACTTC. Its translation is CASSLRLAQETQYF.

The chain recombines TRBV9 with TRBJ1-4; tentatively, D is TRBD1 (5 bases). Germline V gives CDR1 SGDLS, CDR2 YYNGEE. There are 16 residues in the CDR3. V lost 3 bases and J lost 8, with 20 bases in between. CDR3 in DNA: TGTGCCAGCAGCGCGACACTAGCCCGGGACGGAGAAAAACTGTTTTTT. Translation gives CASSATLARDGEKLFF.

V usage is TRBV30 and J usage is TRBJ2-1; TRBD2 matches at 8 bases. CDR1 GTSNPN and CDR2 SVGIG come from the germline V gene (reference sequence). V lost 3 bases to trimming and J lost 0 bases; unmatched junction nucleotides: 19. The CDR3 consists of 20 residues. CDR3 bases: TGTGCCTGGAGCCAAACCGCTGCGGGAGGATCAACCCTCTCCTACAATGAGCAGTTCTTC. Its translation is CAWSQTAAGGSTLSYNEQFF.

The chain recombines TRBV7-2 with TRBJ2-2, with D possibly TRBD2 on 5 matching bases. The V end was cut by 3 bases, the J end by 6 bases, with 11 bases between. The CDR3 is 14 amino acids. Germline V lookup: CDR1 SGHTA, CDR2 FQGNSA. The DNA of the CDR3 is TGTGCCAGCAGCTTGGTTCGCGGGCCCGGGGAGCTGTTTTTT. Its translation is CASSLVRGPGELFF. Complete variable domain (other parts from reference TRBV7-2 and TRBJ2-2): GAGVSQSPSNKVTEKGKDVELRCDPISGHTALYWYRQSLGQGLEFLIYFQGNSAPDKSGLPSDRFSAERTGGSVSTLTIQRTQQEDSAVYLCASSLVRGPGELFFGEGSRLTVL.